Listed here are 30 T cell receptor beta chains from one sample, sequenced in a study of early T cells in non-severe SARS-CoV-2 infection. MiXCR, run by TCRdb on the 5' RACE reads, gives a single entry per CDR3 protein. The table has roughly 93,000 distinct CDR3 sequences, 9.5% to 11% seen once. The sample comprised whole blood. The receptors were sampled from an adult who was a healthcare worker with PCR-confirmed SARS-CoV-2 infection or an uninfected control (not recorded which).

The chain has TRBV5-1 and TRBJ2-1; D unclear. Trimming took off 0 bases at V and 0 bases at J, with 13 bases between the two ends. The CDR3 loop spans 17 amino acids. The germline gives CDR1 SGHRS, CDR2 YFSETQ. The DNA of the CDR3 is TGCGCCAGCAGCTTGGAGGTCATGGCTAACTCCTACAATGAGCAGTTCTTC. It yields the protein CASSLEVMANSYNEQFF. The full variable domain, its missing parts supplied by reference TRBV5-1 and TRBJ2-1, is KAGVTQTPRYLIKTRGQQVTLSCSPISGHRSVSWYQQTPGQGLQFLFEYFSETQRNKGNFPGRFSGRQFSNSRSEMNVSTLELGDSALYLCASSLEVMANSYNEQFFGPGTRLTVL.

The CDR3: CSARAYNEKLFF. As DNA, the CDR3 is TGCAGTGCTAGGGCATATAATGAAAAACTGTTTTTT. The chain carries TRBV20-1 and TRBJ1-4; D remains ambiguous. This CDR3 comprises 12 residues. Trimming removed 3 bases from V and 4 bases from J, with 6 bases in between. Germline CDR1 reads DFQATT; CDR2 reads SNEGSKA (reference sequence).

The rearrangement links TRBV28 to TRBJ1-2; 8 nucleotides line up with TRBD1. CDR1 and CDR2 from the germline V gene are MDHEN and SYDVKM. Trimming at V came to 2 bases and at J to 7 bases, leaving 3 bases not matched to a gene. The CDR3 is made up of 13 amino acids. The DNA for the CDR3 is TGTGCCAGCAGTTTAGACAGGGGCCTTGGCTACACCTTC. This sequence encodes CASSLDRGLGYTF.

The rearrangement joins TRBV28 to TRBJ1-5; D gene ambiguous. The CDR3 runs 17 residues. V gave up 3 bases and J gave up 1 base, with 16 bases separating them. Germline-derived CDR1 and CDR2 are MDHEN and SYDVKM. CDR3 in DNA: TGTGCCAGCAGTTTCGCGACCTGGAAGAAGAGCAATCAGCCCCAGCATTTT. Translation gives CASSFATWKKSNQPQHF.

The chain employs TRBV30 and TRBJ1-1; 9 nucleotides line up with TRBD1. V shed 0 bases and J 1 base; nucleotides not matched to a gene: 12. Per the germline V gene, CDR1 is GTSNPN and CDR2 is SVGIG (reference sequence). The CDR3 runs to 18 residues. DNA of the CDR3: TGTGCCTGGAGTGTAGAGTTAAACAGGGGGCGCCGGAACACTGAAGCTTTCTTT. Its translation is CAWSVELNRGRRNTEAFF.

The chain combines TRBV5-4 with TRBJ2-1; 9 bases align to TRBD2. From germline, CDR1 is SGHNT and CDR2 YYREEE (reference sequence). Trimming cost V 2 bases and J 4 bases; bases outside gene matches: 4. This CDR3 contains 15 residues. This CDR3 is CASSFSGGQYNEQFF. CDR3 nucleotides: TGTGCCAGCAGCTTCAGCGGGGGGCAATACAATGAGCAGTTCTTC.

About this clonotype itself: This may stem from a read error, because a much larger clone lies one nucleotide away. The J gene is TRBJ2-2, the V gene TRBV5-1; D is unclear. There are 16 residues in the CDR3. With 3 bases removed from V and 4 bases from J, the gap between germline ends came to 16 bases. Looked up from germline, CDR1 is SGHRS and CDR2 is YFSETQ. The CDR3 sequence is CASSSAKARSTGELFF. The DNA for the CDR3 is TGCGCCAGCAGCTCGGCGAAGGCTCGAAGCACCGGGGAGCTGTTTTTT.

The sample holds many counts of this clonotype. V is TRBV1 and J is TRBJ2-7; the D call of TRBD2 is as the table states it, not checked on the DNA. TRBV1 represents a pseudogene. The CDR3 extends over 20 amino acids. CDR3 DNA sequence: TGCACCAGCAGCCAAGGATGGACCCCCGGGACTAGCGGGGGCCTCTACGAGCAGTACTTC. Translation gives CTSSQGWTPGTSGGLYEQYF.

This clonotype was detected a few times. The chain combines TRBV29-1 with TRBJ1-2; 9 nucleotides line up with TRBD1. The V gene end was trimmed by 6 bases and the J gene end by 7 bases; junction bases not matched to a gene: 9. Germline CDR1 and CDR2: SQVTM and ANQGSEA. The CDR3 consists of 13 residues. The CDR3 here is CSVGGQGVSGYTF. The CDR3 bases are TGCAGCGTGGGGGGACAGGGTGTCTCTGGCTACACCTTC.

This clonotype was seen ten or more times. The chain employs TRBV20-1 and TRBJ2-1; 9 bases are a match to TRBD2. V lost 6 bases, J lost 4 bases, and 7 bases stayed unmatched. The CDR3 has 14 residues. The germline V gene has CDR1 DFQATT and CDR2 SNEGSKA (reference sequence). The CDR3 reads CSARLAGSYNEQFF. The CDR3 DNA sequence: TGCAGTGCGAGGCTAGCGGGGAGTTACAATGAGCAGTTCTTC.

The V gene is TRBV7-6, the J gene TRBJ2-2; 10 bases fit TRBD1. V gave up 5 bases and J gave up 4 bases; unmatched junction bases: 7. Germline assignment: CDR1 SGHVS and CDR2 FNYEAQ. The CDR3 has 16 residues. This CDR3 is CASSPRGQGGTGELFF. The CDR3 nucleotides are TGTGCCAGCAGCCCTCGCGGACAGGGGGGCACCGGGGAGCTGTTTTTT.

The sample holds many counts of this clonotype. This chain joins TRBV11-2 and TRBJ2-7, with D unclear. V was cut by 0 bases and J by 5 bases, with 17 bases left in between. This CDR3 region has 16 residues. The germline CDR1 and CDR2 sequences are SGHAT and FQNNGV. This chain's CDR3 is CASSLDSAWGSHEQYF. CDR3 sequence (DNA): TGTGCCAGCAGCTTAGATTCGGCGTGGGGTTCGCACGAGCAGTACTTC.

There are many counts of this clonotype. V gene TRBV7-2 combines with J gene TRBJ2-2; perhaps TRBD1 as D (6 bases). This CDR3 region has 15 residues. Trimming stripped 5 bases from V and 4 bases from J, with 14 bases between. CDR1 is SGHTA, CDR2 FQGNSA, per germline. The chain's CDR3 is CASSQDREPTGELFF. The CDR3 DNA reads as TGTGCCAGCAGCCAGGACAGAGAACCCACCGGGGAGCTGTTTTTT.

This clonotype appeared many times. CDR3: CASRPSTEKGTQYF. CDR3 bases: TGTGCCAGCAGACCAAGCACGGAAAAGGGGACCCAGTACTTC. The chain is built from TRBV11-3 and TRBJ2-5; D ambiguous. Germline assignment: CDR1 SGHNT and CDR2 YENEEA. The CDR3 runs to 14 residues. Trimming took off 6 bases at V and 7 bases at J, with 18 bases between the two ends.

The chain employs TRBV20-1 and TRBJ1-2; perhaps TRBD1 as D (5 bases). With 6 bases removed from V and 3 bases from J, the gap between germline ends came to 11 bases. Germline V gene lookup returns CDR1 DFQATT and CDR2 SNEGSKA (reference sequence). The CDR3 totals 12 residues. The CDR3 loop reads CSAAGGYYGYTF. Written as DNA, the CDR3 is TGCAGTGCCGCGGGGGGGTACTATGGCTACACCTTC.

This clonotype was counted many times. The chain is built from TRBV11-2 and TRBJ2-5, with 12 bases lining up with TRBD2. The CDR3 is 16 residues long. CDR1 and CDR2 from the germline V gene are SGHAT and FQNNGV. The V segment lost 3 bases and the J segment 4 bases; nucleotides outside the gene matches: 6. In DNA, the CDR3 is TGTGCCAGCAGCTTCCGCGCACTAGCGGGAGGAGAGACCCAGTACTTC. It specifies CASSFRALAGGETQYF.

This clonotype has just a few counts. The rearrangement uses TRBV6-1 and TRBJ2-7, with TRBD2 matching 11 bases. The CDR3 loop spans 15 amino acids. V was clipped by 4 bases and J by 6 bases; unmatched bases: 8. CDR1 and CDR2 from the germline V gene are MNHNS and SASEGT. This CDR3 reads CASSALAGGGREQYF. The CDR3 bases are TGTGCCAGCAGTGCGCTAGCGGGAGGCGGCCGCGAGCAGTACTTC.

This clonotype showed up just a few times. Here the CDR3 DNA reads TGTGCCAGCAAACGGCGGTCCTCTGGGGCCAACGTCCTGACTTTC. The encoded protein is CASKRRSSGANVLTF. The V call is TRBV6-5, the J call TRBJ2-6, with D unclear. This CDR3 contains 15 residues. V gave up 7 bases and J gave up 0 bases, with 10 bases separating them. Germline V gene data show CDR1 as MNHEY and CDR2 as SVGAGI.

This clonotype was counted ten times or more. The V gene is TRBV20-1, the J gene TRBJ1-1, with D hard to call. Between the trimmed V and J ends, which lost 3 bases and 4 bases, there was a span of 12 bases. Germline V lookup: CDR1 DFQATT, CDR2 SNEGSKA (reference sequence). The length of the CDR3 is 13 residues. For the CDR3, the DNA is TGCAGTGCTAGCCGGCAGGCTCCCACTGAAGCTTTCTTT. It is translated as CSASRQAPTEAFF.

In nucleotides, the CDR3 is TGCGCCAGCAGCTTGGGTGGGCAGAACTACGAGCAGTACTTC. It is translated as CASSLGGQNYEQYF. The chain combines TRBV5-1 with TRBJ2-7, with D hard to call. V was cut by 0 bases and J by 3 bases, with 10 bases left in between. Germline CDR1 SGHRS, CDR2 YFSETQ. The CDR3 sequence is 14 residues long.

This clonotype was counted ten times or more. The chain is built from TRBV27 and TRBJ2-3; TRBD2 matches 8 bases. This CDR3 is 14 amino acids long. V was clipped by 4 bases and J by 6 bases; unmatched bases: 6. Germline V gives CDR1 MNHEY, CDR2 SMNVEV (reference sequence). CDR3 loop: CASSSTSGSDTQYF. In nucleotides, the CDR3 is TGTGCCAGCAGTTCCACTAGCGGTAGCGATACGCAGTATTTT.

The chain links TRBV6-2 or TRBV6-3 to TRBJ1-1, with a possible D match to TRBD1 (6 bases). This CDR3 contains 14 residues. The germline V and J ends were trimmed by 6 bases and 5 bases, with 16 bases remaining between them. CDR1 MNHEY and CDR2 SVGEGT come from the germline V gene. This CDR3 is CASRVGGARTEAFF. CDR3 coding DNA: TGTGCCAGCAGGGTAGGGGGGGCGAGAACTGAAGCTTTCTTT.

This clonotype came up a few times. CDR3 sequence: CSVVRDYGYTF. The CDR3 DNA reads TGCAGCGTTGTGCGAGACTATGGCTACACCTTC. V is TRBV29-1 and J is TRBJ1-2; no firm D call. With 4 bases removed from V and 3 bases from J, the gap between germline ends came to 6 bases. Germline V gives CDR1 SQVTM, CDR2 ANQGSEA. The CDR3 spans 11 residues.

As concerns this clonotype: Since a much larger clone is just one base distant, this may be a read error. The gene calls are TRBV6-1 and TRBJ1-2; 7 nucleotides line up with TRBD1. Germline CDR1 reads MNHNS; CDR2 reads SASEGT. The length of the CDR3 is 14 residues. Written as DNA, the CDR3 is TGTGCCGGCAGTGCGGGACAGCAAGTTTATGGCTACACCTTC. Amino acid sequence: CAGSAGQQVYGYTF.

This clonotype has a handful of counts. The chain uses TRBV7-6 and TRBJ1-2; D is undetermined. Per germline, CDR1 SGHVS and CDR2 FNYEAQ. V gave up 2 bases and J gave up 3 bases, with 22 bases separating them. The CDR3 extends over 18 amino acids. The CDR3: CASSLRDLGDGGHYGYTF. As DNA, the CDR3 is TGTGCCAGCAGCTTAAGGGATTTGGGAGACGGAGGGCACTATGGCTACACCTTC. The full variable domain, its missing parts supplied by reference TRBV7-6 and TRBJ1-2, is GAGVSQSPRYKVTKRGQDVALRCDPISGHVSLYWYRQALGQGPEFLTYFNYEAQQDKSGLPNDRFSAERPEGSISTLTIQRTEQRDSAMYRCASSLRDLGDGGHYGYTFGSGTRLTVV.

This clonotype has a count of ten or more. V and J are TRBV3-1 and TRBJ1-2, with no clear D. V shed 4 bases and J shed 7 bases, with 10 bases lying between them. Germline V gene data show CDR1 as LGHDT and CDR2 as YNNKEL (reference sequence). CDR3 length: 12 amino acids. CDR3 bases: TGTGCCAGCAGCCTAGTAGAGTCTGGCTACACCTTC. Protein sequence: CASSLVESGYTF. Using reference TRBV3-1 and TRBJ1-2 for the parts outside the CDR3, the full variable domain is DTAVSQTPKYLVTQMGNDKSIKCEQNLGHDTMYWYKQDSKKFLKIMFSYNNKELIINETVPNRFSPKSPDKAHLNLHINSLELGDSAVYFCASSLVESGYTFGSGTRLTVV.

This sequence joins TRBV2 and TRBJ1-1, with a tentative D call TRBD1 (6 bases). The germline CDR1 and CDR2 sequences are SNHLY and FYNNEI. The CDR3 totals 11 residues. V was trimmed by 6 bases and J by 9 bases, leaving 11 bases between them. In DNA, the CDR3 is TGTGCCAGCAGGATTACAGGGAAAGCTTTCTTT. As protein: CASRITGKAFF.

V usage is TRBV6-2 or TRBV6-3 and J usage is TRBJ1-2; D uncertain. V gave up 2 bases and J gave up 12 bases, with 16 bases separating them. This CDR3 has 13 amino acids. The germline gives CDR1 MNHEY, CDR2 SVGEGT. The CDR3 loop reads CASSYAQPVVNTF. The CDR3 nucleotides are TGTGCCAGCAGTTACGCGCAGCCGGTGGTAAACACCTTC.

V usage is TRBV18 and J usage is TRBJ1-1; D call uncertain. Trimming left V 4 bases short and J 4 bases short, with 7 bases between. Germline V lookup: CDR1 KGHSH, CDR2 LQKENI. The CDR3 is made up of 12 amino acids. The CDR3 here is CASSQGPTEAFF. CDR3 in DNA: TGTGCCAGCTCACAGGGTCCCACTGAAGCTTTCTTT.

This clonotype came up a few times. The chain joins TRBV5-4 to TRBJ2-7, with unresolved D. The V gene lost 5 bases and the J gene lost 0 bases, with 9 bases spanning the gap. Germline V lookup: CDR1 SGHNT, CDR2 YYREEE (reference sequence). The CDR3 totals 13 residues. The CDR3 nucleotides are TGTGCCAGCAGACGTCCCGGCTCCTACGAGCAGTACTTC. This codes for CASRRPGSYEQYF.